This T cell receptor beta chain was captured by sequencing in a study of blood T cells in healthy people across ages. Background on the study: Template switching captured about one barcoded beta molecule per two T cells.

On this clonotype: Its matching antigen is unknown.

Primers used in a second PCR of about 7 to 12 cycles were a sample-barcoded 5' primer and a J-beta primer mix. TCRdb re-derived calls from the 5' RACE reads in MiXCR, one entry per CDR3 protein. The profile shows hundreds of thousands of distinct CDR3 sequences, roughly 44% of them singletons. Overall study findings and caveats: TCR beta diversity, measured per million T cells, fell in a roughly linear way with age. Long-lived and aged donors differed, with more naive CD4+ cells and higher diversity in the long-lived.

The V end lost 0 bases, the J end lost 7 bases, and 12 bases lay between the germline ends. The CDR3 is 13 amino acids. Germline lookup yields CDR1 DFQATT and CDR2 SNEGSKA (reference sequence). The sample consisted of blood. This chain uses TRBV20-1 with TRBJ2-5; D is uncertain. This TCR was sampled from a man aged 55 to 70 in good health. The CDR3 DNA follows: TGCAGTGCTAGAGATCTAGGGTTGGGGACCCAGTACTTC. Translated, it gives CSARDLGLGTQYF.